The 5 T cell receptor beta chains reported below all come from one sample, sequenced in a study of T cells in lung cancer brain metastases. Method: immunoSEQ multiplex PCR; TCRdb's copy keeps in-frame clones and lacks some. The table has over 2,500 clones, roughly nine tenths seen once; the top ten hold approximately 2.6%. Sample: tumor tissue from the primary lung tumor. Receptors originate from a man aged 70-80 years with non-small cell lung cancer.

In its sample, this clone was seen once. The chain couples TRBV18 to TRBJ1-1; D is possibly TRBD1 (6 bases). The CDR3 totals 17 residues. The ends were cut back, 3 bases at V and 0 bases at J, with 17 bases in the middle. Germline-derived CDR1 and CDR2 are KGHSH and LQKENI. CDR3 sequence reads: CASSPLPTGGLNTEAFF. As DNA, the CDR3 is TGTGCCAGCTCACCTCTTCCGACGGGGGGCCTGAACACTGAAGCTTTCTTT.

J is TRBJ2-1 and V is TRBV11-2; 12 bases line up with TRBD1. The J segment lost 10 bases and the V segment lost 4 bases, leaving 5 bases of the junction unmatched. CDR1 is SGHAT, CDR2 FQNNGV, per germline. The CDR3 spans 14 residues. The CDR3 sequence: CASSSGTGGVEQFF. CDR3 bases: TGTGCCAGCAGCTCCGGGACAGGGGGCGTCGAGCAGTTCTTC.

V and J are TRBV5-1 and TRBJ1-4; TRBD1 matches at 10 bases. V shed 4 bases, J shed 9 bases, and the junction held 9 bases outside the gene matches. Germline V lookup: CDR1 SGHRS, CDR2 YFSETQ. The CDR3 spans 15 residues. This CDR3 reads CASSPEGTGAKKLFF. CDR3 bases: TGCGCCAGCAGCCCGGAGGGGACAGGGGCTAAAAAACTGTTTTTT.

The V call is TRBV15, the J call TRBJ1-6; no firm D call. Germline-derived CDR1 and CDR2 are LNHNV and YYDKDF (reference sequence). Trimming removed 0 bases from V and 18 bases from J, with 15 bases in between. The CDR3 is made up of 13 amino acids. The CDR3 region has the DNA TGTGCCACCAGCAGAGATCATCGGGAAATATCCCACTTT. It codes for CATSRDHREISHF. Full variable domain (outside the CDR3, taken from reference TRBV15 and TRBJ1-6): DAMVIQNPRYQVTQFGKPVTLSCSQTLNHNVMYWYQQKSSQAPKLLFHYYDKDFNNEADTPDNFQSRRPNTSFCFLDIRSPGLGDTAMYLCATSRDHREISHFGNGTRLTVT.

This CDR3 reads CASSYRNIQYF. The CDR3 DNA reads as TGTGCCAGCAGCTACAGAAACATTCAGTACTTC. The J gene is TRBJ2-4, the V gene TRBV5-5; no clear D. The CDR3 totals 11 residues. V gave up 3 bases and J gave up 6 bases, with 4 bases separating them. Germline V gene lookup returns CDR1 SGHKS and CDR2 YYEKEE (reference sequence).